This T cell receptor beta chain was retrieved from a study of blood T cell repertoires in COVID-19 (TCRdb year 2020). Study-level background: Samples from collaborators originated in the United States, Italy and Spain and spanned both the acute and convalescent phases of COVID-19. Where available, HLA class I and class II types were obtained from metadata supplied by the sample provider rather than from assay-based typing. Nearly every sample came with metadata listing a de-identified subject ID, COVID-19 status, age in years and sex. The prospective study material was composed of cDNA or gDNA derived from T cells, B-cell-depleted T cells, or PBMCs. Samples were obtained from the ongoing ImmuneRACE study (first 160 participants) and from 1,200 or so subjects provided by 6 global collaborators. The dataset comprised deeply sampled blood TCRbeta repertoires from subjects exposed to, actively infected with, or recovered from COVID-19. The repertoires were released in a freely available public database meant as a resource for research on the immune response to SARS-CoV-2.

Each collaborating institution followed its own protocols to collect whole blood in K2EDTA tubes. For TCRbeta analysis, collaborators shipped samples as frozen whole blood, isolated PBMCs, or DNA extracted from either of those sample types. As regards this clone: Which antigen it targets is not known. No much larger clonotype is one base removed from it; base qualities were not supplied.

The immunoSEQ Assay, a bias-controlled multiplex PCR, was used to amplify TCRbeta CDR3 regions from genomic DNA. Processing in the source paper ran as follows. Within the assay, amplification of reference gene primers was used to estimate how many nucleated cells each sample contained. To quantify the absolute abundance of each unique TCRbeta CDR3 rearrangement, sequence reads were collapsed and filtered. Productive Simpson clonality was computed per sample as the square root of Simpson's diversity index over productive rearrangements. TCRdb took this table from immuneACCESS and kept in-frame rearrangements with V and J called. Such tables lack part of the clones; where checked against another copy, unresolved V genes explain under half of the gap, and the rest is unexplained. D and trimming come from the DNA, and the V and J calls and clone size come from that table. Across this sample there are some 100,000 clones, with over 75% seen only once. The ten largest make up about 18% of the sample.

Broad study findings and their caveats: Clinical and demographic metadata were provided uncurated, with the amount varying by source and participant.

Sequencing was done on a sample of peripheral blood. The TCR sequence derives from a human donor in a cohort sampled during active COVID-19.

The CDR3 region has the sequence CASSLDRSRLVDEQYF. The bases read TGTGCCAGCAGCCTGGATCGATCCCGACTAGTCGACGAGCAGTACTTC. The chain joins TRBV5-8 to TRBJ2-7; the best D guess is TRBD2, with 6 bases matching. Cut back by 4 bases and 5 bases, the V and J ends lie 22 bases apart. The CDR3 runs 16 residues from the cysteine to the phenylalanine. The retained sequence is limited to the CDR3, 48 bases, with the frame set at the first base. The germline V gene encodes CDR1 SGHTS and CDR2 YDEGEE.